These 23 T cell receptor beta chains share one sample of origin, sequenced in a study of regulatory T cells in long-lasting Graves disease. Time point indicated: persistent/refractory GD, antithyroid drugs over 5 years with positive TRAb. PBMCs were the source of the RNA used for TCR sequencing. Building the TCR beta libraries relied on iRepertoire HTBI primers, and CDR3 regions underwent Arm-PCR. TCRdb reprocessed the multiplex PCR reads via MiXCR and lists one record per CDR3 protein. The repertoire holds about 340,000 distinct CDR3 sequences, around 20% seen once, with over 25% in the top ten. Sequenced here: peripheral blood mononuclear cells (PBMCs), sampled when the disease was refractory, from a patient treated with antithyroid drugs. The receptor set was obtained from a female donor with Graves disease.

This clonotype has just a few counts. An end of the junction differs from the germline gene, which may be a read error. CDR3 in amino acids: CASSHENCGYTF. The CDR3 region has the DNA TGTGCCAGCAGCCACGAAAACTGTGGCTACACCTTC. The V and J genes are TRBV14 and TRBJ1-2; the D is unclear. This CDR3 has 12 residues. The germline CDR1 and CDR2 sequences are SGHDN and FVKESK.

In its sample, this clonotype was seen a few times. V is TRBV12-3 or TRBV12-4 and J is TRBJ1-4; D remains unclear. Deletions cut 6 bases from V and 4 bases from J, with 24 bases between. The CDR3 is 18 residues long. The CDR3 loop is CASSRREAEVLGNEKLFF. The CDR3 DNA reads TGTGCCAGCAGCCGTAGGGAGGCGGAGGTCCTAGGTAATGAAAAACTGTTTTTT.

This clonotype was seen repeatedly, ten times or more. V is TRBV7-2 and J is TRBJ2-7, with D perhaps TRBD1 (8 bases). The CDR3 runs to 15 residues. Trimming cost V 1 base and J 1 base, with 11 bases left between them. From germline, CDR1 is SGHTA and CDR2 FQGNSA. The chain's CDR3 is CASSLVQGGSYEQYF. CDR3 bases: TGTGCCAGCAGCTTAGTACAGGGGGGGTCCTACGAGCAGTACTTC. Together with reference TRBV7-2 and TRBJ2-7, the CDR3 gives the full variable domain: GAGVSQSPSNKVTEKGKDVELRCDPISGHTALYWYRQSLGQGLEFLIYFQGNSAPDKSGLPSDRFSAERTGGSVSTLTIQRTQQEDSAVYLCASSLVQGGSYEQYFGPGTRLTVT.

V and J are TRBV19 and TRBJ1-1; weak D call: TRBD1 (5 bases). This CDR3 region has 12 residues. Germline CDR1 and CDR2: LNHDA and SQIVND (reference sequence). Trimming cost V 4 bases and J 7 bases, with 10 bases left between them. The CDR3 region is CASSRGFGEAFF. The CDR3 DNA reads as TGTGCCAGTAGTAGGGGGTTTGGTGAAGCTTTCTTT.

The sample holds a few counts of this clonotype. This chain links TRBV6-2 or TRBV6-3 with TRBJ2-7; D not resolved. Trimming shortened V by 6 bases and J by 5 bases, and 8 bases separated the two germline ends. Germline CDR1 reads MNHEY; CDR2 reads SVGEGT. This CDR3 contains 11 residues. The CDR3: CASRYGDEQYF. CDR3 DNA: TGTGCCAGCAGATACGGTGACGAGCAGTACTTC.

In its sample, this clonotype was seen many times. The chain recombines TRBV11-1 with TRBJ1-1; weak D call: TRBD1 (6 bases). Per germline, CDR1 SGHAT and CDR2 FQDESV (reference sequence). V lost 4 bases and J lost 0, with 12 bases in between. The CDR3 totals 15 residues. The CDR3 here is CASSSYRELNTEAFF. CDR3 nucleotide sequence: TGTGCCAGCAGCTCTTACAGGGAATTGAACACTGAAGCTTTCTTT. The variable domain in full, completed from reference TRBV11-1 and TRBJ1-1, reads EAEVAQSPRYKITEKSQAVAFWCDPISGHATLYWYRQILGQGPELLVQFQDESVVDDSQLPKDRFSAERLKGVDSTLKIQPAELGDSAMYLCASSSYRELNTEAFFGQGTRLTVV.

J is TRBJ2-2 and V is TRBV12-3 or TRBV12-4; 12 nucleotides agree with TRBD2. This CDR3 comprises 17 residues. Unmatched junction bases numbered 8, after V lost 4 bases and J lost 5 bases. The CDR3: CASSSWGTSGYTGELFF. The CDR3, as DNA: TGTGCCAGCAGTTCCTGGGGGACTAGCGGGTATACCGGGGAGCTGTTTTTT.

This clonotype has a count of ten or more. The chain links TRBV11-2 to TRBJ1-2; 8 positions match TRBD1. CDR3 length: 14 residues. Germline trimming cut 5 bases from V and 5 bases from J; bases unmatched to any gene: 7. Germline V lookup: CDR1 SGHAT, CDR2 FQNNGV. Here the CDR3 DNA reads TGTGCCAGCAGCGAAACAGGGGGAAGGTATGGCTACACCTTC. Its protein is CASSETGGRYGYTF.

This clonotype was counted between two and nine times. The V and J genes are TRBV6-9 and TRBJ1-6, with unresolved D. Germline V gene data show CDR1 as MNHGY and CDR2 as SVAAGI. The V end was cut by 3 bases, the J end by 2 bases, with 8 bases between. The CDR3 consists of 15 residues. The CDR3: CASSYGIAYNSPLHF. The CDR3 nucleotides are TGTGCCAGCAGTTACGGGATCGCCTATAATTCACCCCTCCACTTT.

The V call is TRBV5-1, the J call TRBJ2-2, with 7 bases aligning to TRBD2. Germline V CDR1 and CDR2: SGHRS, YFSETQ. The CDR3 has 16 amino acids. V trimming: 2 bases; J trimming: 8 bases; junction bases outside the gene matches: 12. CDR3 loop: CASSFRAGASAGELFF. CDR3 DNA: TGCGCCAGCAGCTTTCGCGCGGGAGCGTCGGCTGGGGAGCTGTTTTTT. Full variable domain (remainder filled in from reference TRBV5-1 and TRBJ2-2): KAGVTQTPRYLIKTRGQQVTLSCSPISGHRSVSWYQQTPGQGLQFLFEYFSETQRNKGNFPGRFSGRQFSNSRSEMNVSTLELGDSALYLCASSFRAGASAGELFFGEGSRLTVL.

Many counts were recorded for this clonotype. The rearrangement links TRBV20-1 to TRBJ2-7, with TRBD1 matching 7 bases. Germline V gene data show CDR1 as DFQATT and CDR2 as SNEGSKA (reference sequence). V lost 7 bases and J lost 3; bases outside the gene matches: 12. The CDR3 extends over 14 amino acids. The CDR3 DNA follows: TGCAGTGTTCCTCCACTTGACAGGGACTACGAGCAGTACTTC. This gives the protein CSVPPLDRDYEQYF.

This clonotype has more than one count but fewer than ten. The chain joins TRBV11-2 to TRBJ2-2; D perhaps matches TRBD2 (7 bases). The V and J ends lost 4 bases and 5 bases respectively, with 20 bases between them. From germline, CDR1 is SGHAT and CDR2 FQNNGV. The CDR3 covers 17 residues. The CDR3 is CASSSAWGGGSTGELFF. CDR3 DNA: TGTGCCAGCAGCTCAGCTTGGGGGGGGGGCTCGACCGGGGAGCTGTTTTTT.

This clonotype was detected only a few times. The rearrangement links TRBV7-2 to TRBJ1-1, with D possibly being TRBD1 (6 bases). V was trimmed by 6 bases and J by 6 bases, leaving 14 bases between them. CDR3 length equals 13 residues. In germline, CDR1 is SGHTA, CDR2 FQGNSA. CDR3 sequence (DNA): TGTGCCAGCAGAAGGCAACAGGGATCTGAAGCTTTCTTT. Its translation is CASRRQQGSEAFF.

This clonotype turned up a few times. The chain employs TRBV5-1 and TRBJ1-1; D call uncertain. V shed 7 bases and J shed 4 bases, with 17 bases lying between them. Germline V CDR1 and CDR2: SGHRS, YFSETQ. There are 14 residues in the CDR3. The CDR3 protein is CASSDDGRGTEAFF. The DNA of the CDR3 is TGCGCCAGCTCCGACGACGGTCGCGGCACTGAAGCTTTCTTT.

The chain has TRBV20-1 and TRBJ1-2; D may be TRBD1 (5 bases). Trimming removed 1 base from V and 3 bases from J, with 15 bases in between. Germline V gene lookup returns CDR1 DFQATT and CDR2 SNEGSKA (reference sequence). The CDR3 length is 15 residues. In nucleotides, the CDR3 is TGCAGTGCTAGAGTGTGGCGGGGGGTTGACTATGGCTACACCTTC. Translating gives CSARVWRGVDYGYTF.

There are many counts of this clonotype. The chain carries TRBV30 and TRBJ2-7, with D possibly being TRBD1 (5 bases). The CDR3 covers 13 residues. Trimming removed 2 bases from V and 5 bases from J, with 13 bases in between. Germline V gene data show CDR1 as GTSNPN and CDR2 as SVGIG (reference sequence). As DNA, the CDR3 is TGTGCCTGGAGTAAGGGGTTGTTTCACGAGCAGTACTTC. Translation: CAWSKGLFHEQYF.

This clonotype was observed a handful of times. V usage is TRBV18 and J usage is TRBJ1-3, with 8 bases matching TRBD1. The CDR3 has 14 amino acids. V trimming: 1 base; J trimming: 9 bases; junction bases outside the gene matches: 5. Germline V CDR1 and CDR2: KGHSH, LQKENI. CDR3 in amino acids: CASSPRTGSGTIYF. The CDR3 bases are TGTGCCAGCTCACCACGGACAGGGAGCGGCACCATATATTTT.

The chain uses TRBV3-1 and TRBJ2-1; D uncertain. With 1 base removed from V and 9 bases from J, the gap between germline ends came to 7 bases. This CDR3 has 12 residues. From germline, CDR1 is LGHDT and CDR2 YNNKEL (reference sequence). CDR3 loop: CASSQGAGEQFF. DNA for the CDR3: TGTGCCAGCAGCCAAGGTGCCGGTGAGCAGTTCTTC.

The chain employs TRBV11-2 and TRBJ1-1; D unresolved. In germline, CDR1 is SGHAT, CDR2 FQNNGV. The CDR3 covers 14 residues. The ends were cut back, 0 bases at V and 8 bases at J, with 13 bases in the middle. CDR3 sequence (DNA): TGTGCCAGCAGCTTAGATCACTTTAGGAAGGAAGCTTTCTTT. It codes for CASSLDHFRKEAFF.

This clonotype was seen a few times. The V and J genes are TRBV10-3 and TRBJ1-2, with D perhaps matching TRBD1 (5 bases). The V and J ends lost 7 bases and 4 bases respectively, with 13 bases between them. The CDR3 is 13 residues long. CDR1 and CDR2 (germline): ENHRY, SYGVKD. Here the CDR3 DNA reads TGTGCCATCACGGCAGGGTCGGGCTATGGCTACACCTTC. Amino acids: CAITAGSGYGYTF.

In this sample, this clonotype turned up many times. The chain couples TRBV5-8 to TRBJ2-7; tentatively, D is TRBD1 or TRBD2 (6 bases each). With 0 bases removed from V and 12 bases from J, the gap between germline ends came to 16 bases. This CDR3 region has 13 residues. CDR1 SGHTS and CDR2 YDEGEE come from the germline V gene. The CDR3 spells CASSLVEGDLGYF. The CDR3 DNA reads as TGTGCCAGCAGCTTGGTAGAGGGGGACTTAGGGTACTTC.

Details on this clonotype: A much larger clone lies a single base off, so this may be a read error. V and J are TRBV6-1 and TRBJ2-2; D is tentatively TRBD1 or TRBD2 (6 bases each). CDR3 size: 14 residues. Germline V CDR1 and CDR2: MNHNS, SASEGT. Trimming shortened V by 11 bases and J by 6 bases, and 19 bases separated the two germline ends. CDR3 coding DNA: TGTGCCGGCCAGCAAGTCGGGGGCCCCGGGGAGCTGTTTTTT. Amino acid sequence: CAGQQVGGPGELFF.

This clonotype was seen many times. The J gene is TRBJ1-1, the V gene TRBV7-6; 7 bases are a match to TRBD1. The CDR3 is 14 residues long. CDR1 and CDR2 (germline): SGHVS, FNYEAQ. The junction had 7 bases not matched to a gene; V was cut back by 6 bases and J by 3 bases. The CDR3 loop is CASRPGGGYTEAFF. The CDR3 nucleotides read TGTGCCAGCAGGCCAGGGGGAGGGTACACTGAAGCTTTCTTT.